A selection of T cell receptor beta chains follows, all from one sample in a study of cytomegalovirus exposure and HLA in healthy donors. TCRdb's table, derived via immunoSEQ multiplex PCR, lists solely in-frame clones and lacks some. The sample holds approximately 200,000 clones, around 78% seen once. Sequenced material: PBMCs. These receptors all come from a man aged 30 to 39 in good health and CMV-seronegative. The CDR3 runs from the conserved cysteine through the conserved F or W. Each record gives: clone size, V gene, J gene, D gene, CDR3 protein, CDR3 DNA. D genes are given only for firm matches. Size values are once, few and many counts, or a class for expanded clones, and some rows have none.

clone size: .
V gene: TRBV4-2
J gene: TRBJ2-7
D gene: TRBD1
CDR3 protein: CASRQQGVYEQYF
CDR3 DNA: TGTGCCAGCAGACAACAGGGGGTCTACGAGCAGTACTTC

clone size: .
V gene: TRBV28
J gene: TRBJ1-1
D gene: TRBD1
CDR3 protein: CASSLWTGADTEAFF
CDR3 DNA: TGTGCCAGCAGTTTATGGACAGGGGCGGATACTGAAGCTTTCTTT

clone size: .
V gene: TRBV5-4
J gene: TRBJ1-1
D gene: TRBD1
CDR3 protein: CASSSGQGRNTEAFF
CDR3 DNA: TGTGCCAGCAGCTCGGGACAGGGACGTAACACTGAAGCTTTCTTT

clone size: .
V gene: TRBV6-5
J gene: TRBJ2-4
D gene: TRBD2
CDR3 protein: CASSLAGGLQNIQYF
CDR3 DNA: TGTGCCAGCAGTTTAGCGGGAGGGCTCCAAAACATTCAGTACTTC

clone size: few
V gene: TRBV9
J gene: TRBJ1-5
D gene: .
CDR3 protein: CASSPGLLSNQPQHF
CDR3 DNA: TGTGCCAGCAGCCCGGGACTTCTCTCTAATCAGCCCCAGCATTTT

clone size: .
V gene: TRBV28
J gene: TRBJ1-5
D gene: TRBD1
CDR3 protein: CASYGQGGFKPQHF
CDR3 DNA: TGTGCCAGCTACGGACAGGGTGGTTTTAAGCCCCAGCATTTT

clone size: .
V gene: TRBV6-4
J gene: TRBJ1-1
D gene: TRBD1
CDR3 protein: CASRDRENTEAFF
CDR3 DNA: TGTGCCAGCCGGGACAGGGAGAACACTGAAGCTTTCTTT

clone size: once
V gene: TRBV9
J gene: TRBJ2-2
D gene: .
CDR3 protein: CASRGQVNTGELFF
CDR3 DNA: TGTGCCAGCAGGGGGCAAGTGAACACCGGGGAGCTGTTTTTT

clone size: .
V gene: TRBV7-9
J gene: TRBJ2-2
D gene: TRBD2
CDR3 protein: CASSVPSGGELFF
CDR3 DNA: TGTGCCAGCAGCGTCCCTAGCGGCGGGGAGCTGTTTTTT

clone size: few
V gene: TRBV19
J gene: TRBJ2-1
D gene: TRBD2
CDR3 protein: CASSTGSGGSSYNEQFF
CDR3 DNA: TGTGCCAGTAGTACGGGGAGCGGGGGCAGCTCCTACAATGAGCAGTTCTTC

clone size: few
V gene: TRBV5-1
J gene: TRBJ2-7
D gene: .
CDR3 protein: CASRGWSGSYEQYF
CDR3 DNA: TGCGCCAGCAGGGGGTGGAGCGGCTCCTACGAGCAGTACTTC

clone size: .
V gene: TRBV29-1
J gene: TRBJ2-5
D gene: .
CDR3 protein: CSVESVPGIREQYF
CDR3 DNA: TGCAGCGTTGAGTCCGTCCCCGGGATAAGGGAGCAGTACTTC

clone size: .
V gene: TRBV6-5
J gene: TRBJ1-2
D gene: TRBD1
CDR3 protein: CASSYSWGQPGGGYTF
CDR3 DNA: TGTGCCAGCAGTTACTCATGGGGACAGCCTGGGGGTGGCTACACCTTC

clone size: .
V gene: TRBV28
J gene: TRBJ2-7
D gene: TRBD2
CDR3 protein: CASSSGPSGRTYEQYF
CDR3 DNA: TGTGCCAGCAGTTCGGGGCCTAGCGGGAGGACCTACGAGCAGTACTTC

clone size: .
V gene: TRBV6-5
J gene: TRBJ2-7
D gene: TRBD1
CDR3 protein: CASSYVGTESYEQYF
CDR3 DNA: TGTGCCAGCAGTTACGTCGGGACAGAGTCCTACGAGCAGTACTTC

clone size: few
V gene: TRBV29-1
J gene: TRBJ2-1
D gene: .
CDR3 protein: CSVEEGGRVNEQFF
CDR3 DNA: TGCAGCGTTGAAGAAGGTGGGAGAGTCAATGAGCAGTTCTTC

clone size: once
V gene: TRBV7-2
J gene: TRBJ2-7
D gene: .
CDR3 protein: CASSPPLFWQGRSSYEQYF
CDR3 DNA: TGTGCCAGCAGCCCCCCTCTATTTTGGCAGGGTCGAAGCTCCTACGAGCAGTACTTC

clone size: .
V gene: TRBV9
J gene: TRBJ2-3
D gene: TRBD2
CDR3 protein: CASSVGHRGRDTDTQYF
CDR3 DNA: TGTGCCAGCAGCGTAGGGCATCGAGGGAGGGACACAGATACGCAGTATTTT

clone size: .
V gene: TRBV27
J gene: TRBJ1-5
D gene: .
CDR3 protein: CASSFGGDRNQPQHF
CDR3 DNA: TGTGCCAGCAGTTTTGGGGGGGATAGAAATCAGCCCCAGCATTTT

clone size: .
V gene: TRBV14
J gene: TRBJ1-2
D gene: .
CDR3 protein: CASSPSSYGYTF
CDR3 DNA: TGTGCCAGCAGCCCGAGCTCCTATGGCTACACCTTC

clone size: once
V gene: TRBV7-9
J gene: TRBJ1-1
D gene: .
CDR3 protein: CASSFWEDTEAFF
CDR3 DNA: TGTGCCAGCAGCTTTTGGGAGGACACTGAAGCTTTCTTT

clone size: few
V gene: TRBV6-5
J gene: TRBJ2-1
D gene: .
CDR3 protein: CASRSGQWSYNEQFF
CDR3 DNA: TGTGCCAGCAGAAGTGGACAGTGGAGTTACAATGAGCAGTTCTTC

clone size: .
V gene: TRBV5-1
J gene: TRBJ2-1
D gene: .
CDR3 protein: CASSSGRGQIYNEQFF
CDR3 DNA: TGCGCCAGCAGCTCTGGCCGGGGACAAATCTACAATGAGCAGTTCTTC

clone size: .
V gene: TRBV18
J gene: TRBJ1-2
D gene: .
CDR3 protein: CASSPPSAAGRDNGYTF
CDR3 DNA: TGTGCCAGCTCACCACCCTCGGCGGCAGGGAGGGATAATGGCTACACCTTC

clone size: .
V gene: TRBV11-1
J gene: TRBJ2-7
D gene: TRBD2
CDR3 protein: CASSLVASGPTYEQYF
CDR3 DNA: TGTGCCAGCAGCTTAGTGGCTAGCGGCCCTACCTACGAGCAGTACTTC

clone size: .
V gene: TRBV6-6
J gene: TRBJ2-7
D gene: .
CDR3 protein: CASSYIPDTYEQYF
CDR3 DNA: TGTGCCAGCAGTTACATCCCGGACACCTACGAGCAGTACTTC

clone size: .
V gene: TRBV11-2
J gene: TRBJ1-5
D gene: .
CDR3 protein: CASSLAGATGNQPQHF
CDR3 DNA: TGTGCCAGCAGCTTAGCTGGGGCAACAGGGAACCAGCCCCAGCATTTT

clone size: .
V gene: TRBV25-1
J gene: TRBJ2-3
D gene: .
CDR3 protein: CASSDSLVVSTDTQYF
CDR3 DNA: TGTGCCAGCAGTGATTCATTAGTTGTTAGCACAGATACGCAGTATTTT

clone size: few
V gene: TRBV19
J gene: TRBJ2-2
D gene: .
CDR3 protein: CASSIDRSSANTGELFF
CDR3 DNA: TGTGCCAGTAGTATAGATCGGAGTTCAGCGAACACCGGGGAGCTGTTTTTT

clone size: .
V gene: TRBV5-6
J gene: TRBJ2-1
D gene: .
CDR3 protein: CASSRDRSYNEQFF
CDR3 DNA: TGTGCCAGCAGTCGCGACAGGTCCTACAATGAGCAGTTCTTC

clone size: .
V gene: TRBV7-9
J gene: TRBJ2-2
D gene: .
CDR3 protein: CASNILGANTGELFF
CDR3 DNA: TGTGCCAGCAATATTCTGGGCGCAAACACCGGGGAGCTGTTTTTT

clone size: .
V gene: TRBV11-2
J gene: TRBJ2-7
D gene: .
CDR3 protein: CASSQGAHEQYF
CDR3 DNA: TGTGCCAGCAGCCAGGGCGCCCACGAGCAGTACTTC

clone size: .
V gene: TRBV11-2
J gene: TRBJ2-5
D gene: .
CDR3 protein: CASSRRAEETQYF
CDR3 DNA: TGTGCCAGCAGTAGGAGGGCAGAGGAGACCCAGTACTTC

clone size: .
V gene: TRBV10-2
J gene: TRBJ2-7
D gene: .
CDR3 protein: CASSDRRTGVNYEQYF
CDR3 DNA: TGCGCCAGCAGTGACAGGCGGACGGGGGTGAACTACGAGCAGTACTTC

clone size: .
V gene: TRBV28
J gene: TRBJ1-1
D gene: .
CDR3 protein: CASSLLQGSGTEAFF
CDR3 DNA: TGTGCCAGCAGTTTATTACAGGGTTCGGGCACTGAAGCTTTCTTT

clone size: .
V gene: TRBV6-5
J gene: TRBJ1-1
D gene: TRBD1
CDR3 protein: CASSFSTGVGNTEAFF
CDR3 DNA: TGTGCCAGCAGTTTCTCGACAGGGGTGGGGAACACTGAAGCTTTCTTT

clone size: .
V gene: TRBV14
J gene: TRBJ2-7
D gene: TRBD2
CDR3 protein: CASSQVAGPYEQYF
CDR3 DNA: TGTGCCAGCAGCCAAGTAGCGGGACCCTACGAGCAGTACTTC

clone size: .
V gene: TRBV7-9
J gene: TRBJ2-7
D gene: .
CDR3 protein: CASSSFDGIYEQYF
CDR3 DNA: TGTGCCAGCAGCTCATTCGACGGGATCTACGAGCAGTACTTC

clone size: .
V gene: TRBV5-1
J gene: TRBJ2-7
D gene: TRBD2
CDR3 protein: CASSLGTSGRSYEQYF
CDR3 DNA: TGCGCCAGCAGCTTGGGGACTAGCGGGAGGTCCTACGAGCAGTACTTC

clone size: .
V gene: TRBV28
J gene: TRBJ2-7
D gene: TRBD2
CDR3 protein: CASSPHQGLAAYEQYF
CDR3 DNA: TGTGCCAGCAGTCCACACCAAGGACTAGCGGCCTACGAGCAGTACTTC

clone size: .
V gene: TRBV29-1
J gene: TRBJ2-1
D gene: TRBD1
CDR3 protein: CSLPPGPRTGNEQFF
CDR3 DNA: TGCAGCCTACCACCGGGTCCCCGGACAGGCAATGAGCAGTTCTTC

clone size: .
V gene: TRBV7-6
J gene: TRBJ2-3
D gene: TRBD2
CDR3 protein: CASSSVGGSTDTQYF
CDR3 DNA: TGTGCCAGCAGCTCCGTCGGGGGGAGCACAGATACGCAGTATTTT

clone size: .
V gene: TRBV21-1
J gene: TRBJ1-4
D gene: .
CDR3 protein: CASSKGEGELEKLFF
CDR3 DNA: TGTGCCAGCAGCAAAGGCGAAGGGGAATTGGAAAAACTGTTTTTT

clone size: .
V gene: TRBV11-2
J gene: TRBJ1-1
D gene: .
CDR3 protein: CASSLISGGSNIEAFF
CDR3 DNA: TGTGCCAGCAGCTTAATCTCCGGCGGATCGAACATTGAAGCTTTCTTT

clone size: .
V gene: TRBV29-1
J gene: TRBJ1-2
D gene: .
CDR3 protein: CSVEGSGLVGYGYTF
CDR3 DNA: TGCAGCGTTGAAGGCTCAGGGCTCGTCGGCTATGGCTACACCTTC

clone size: few
V gene: TRBV6-5
J gene: TRBJ2-5
D gene: .
CDR3 protein: CASSSGDRETQYF
CDR3 DNA: TGTGCCAGCAGTTCGGGGGACCGGGAGACCCAGTACTTC